One sample yielded the 7 T cell receptor beta chains listed below, sequenced in a study of memory CD4+ T cells and cytomegalovirus serostatus. The sort gate was single viable CD3+CD4+CD8-CD45RO+ cells for memory CD4+ T cells. Here immunoSEQ multiplex PCR was the method, and the copy in TCRdb shows in-frame clones only, minus some. The sample shows just under 65,000 clones, approximately 80% of them seen only once. The sample comprised memory CD4+ T cells from blood. The receptors shown here come from an adult in good health and CMV-seronegative.

The chain is built from TRBV6-6 and TRBJ2-3, with a possible D match to TRBD1 (6 bases). Deletions cut 5 bases from V and 1 base from J, with 10 bases between. The length of the CDR3 is 14 residues. The germline V gene encodes CDR1 MNHNY and CDR2 SVGAGI (reference sequence). The CDR3 protein is CASSPGHRTDTQYF. CDR3 DNA: TGTGCCAGCAGTCCGGGACATCGCACAGATACGCAGTATTTT.

The genes are TRBV28 and TRBJ2-5, with D possibly being TRBD2 (5 bases). The germline gives CDR1 MDHEN, CDR2 SYDVKM. V dropped 8 bases and J dropped 7 bases, with 20 bases sitting between them. There are 14 residues in the CDR3. In nucleotides, the CDR3 is TGTGCCAGCTCTCAGGTCCGGGATAGAGCGACCCAGTACTTC. This sequence encodes CASSQVRDRATQYF.

The rearrangement joins TRBV7-2 to TRBJ2-7; the match to TRBD2 covers 7 bases. Germline-derived CDR1 and CDR2 are SGHTA and FQGNSA. V lost 7 bases to trimming and J lost 5 bases; unmatched junction nucleotides: 11. CDR3 length: 14 residues. The CDR3 bases are TGTGCCAGCAACTACGGACTAGTACCCGACGAGCAGTACTTC. Translated, it gives CASNYGLVPDEQYF.

This chain connects TRBV28 to TRBJ1-5; TRBD1 is a possible D gene (6 bases). Germline V gives CDR1 MDHEN, CDR2 SYDVKM. Trimming removed 3 bases from V and 5 bases from J, with 14 bases in between. The CDR3 runs to 15 residues. The CDR3 coding sequence is TGTGCCAGCAGTTTCCAGACAGGTTTTTATCAGCCCCAGCATTTT. It translates to CASSFQTGFYQPQHF.

This clone was detected a few times. This sequence joins TRBV7-2 and TRBJ1-2, with D unclear. V was pared by 5 bases and J by 0 bases, with 10 bases between. Germline loops: CDR1 SGHTA, CDR2 FQGNSA. CDR3 size: 14 residues. The CDR3 reads CASSQARSNYGYTF. DNA for the CDR3: TGTGCCAGCAGCCAAGCCAGGTCTAACTATGGCTACACCTTC.

The CDR3 DNA reads as TGTGCCAGCAGCCGACAAGATCTAGGCAGCTGGGAGCAGTTCTTC. Translation: CASSRQDLGSWEQFF. V gene TRBV4-2 combines with J gene TRBJ2-1; no clear D gene. Germline CDR1 LGHNA, CDR2 YNFKEQ. The CDR3 totals 15 residues. V lost 4 bases and J 10 bases, leaving 20 bases between the germline ends.

The V gene is TRBV11-2, the J gene TRBJ2-2, with 8 bases identical to TRBD1. V lost 1 base to trimming and J lost 2 bases; unmatched junction nucleotides: 9. This CDR3 spans 18 amino acids. Germline loops: CDR1 SGHAT, CDR2 FQNNGV. CDR3 protein: CASSLVLGQGANTGELFF. CDR3 coding DNA: TGTGCCAGCAGCTTAGTATTGGGGCAGGGGGCAAACACCGGGGAGCTGTTTTTT. The whole variable domain, remainder taken from reference TRBV11-2 and TRBJ2-2, is EAGVAQSPRYKIIEKRQSVAFWCNPISGHATLYWYQQILGQGPKLLIQFQNNGVVDDSQLPKDRFSAERLKGVDSTLKIQPAKLEDSAVYLCASSLVLGQGANTGELFFGEGSRLTVL.